This T cell receptor (beta chain) was documented in a study of shared clonotypes between healthy human individuals. Generated by immunoSEQ multiplex PCR, the TCRdb table keeps only in-frame clones and is missing some. Of about 2.3 million clones listed, over 90% are singletons. Concerning this clone: Its antigen is unidentified.

J lost 6 bases, V lost 9 bases, and 9 bases had no gene match. CDR1 and CDR2 (germline): MNHEY, SMNVEV (reference sequence). The CDR3 is 13 residues long. Whole-study findings and limits: Estimated clonotype richness was generally higher in naive than memory subsets.

This chain uses TRBV27 with TRBJ2-7; 9 bases match TRBD1. Material for sequencing was naive CD4+ T cells from PBMCs. Subset here: CD45RA+ positively selected. This TCR was recovered from a man between 18 and 35 years old in good health. Some clones in this sample may be carry-over from other donors' samples. CDR3 in DNA: TGTGCCAGGTCACCGGGACAGGGTTGCGAGCAGTACTTC. Amino acid sequence: CARSPGQGCEQYF.